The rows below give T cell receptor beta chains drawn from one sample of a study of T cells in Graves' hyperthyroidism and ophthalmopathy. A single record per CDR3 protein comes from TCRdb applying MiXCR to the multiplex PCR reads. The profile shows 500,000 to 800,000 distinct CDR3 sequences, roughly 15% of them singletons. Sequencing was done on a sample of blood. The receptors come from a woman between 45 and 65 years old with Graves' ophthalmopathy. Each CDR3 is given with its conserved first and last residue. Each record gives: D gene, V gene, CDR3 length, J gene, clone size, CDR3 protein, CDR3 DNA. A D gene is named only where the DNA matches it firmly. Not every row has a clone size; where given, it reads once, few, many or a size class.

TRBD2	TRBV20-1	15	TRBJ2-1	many	CSASLAGSSYNEQFF	TGCAGTGCTTCACTAGCGGGGAGCTCCTACAATGAGCAGTTCTTC
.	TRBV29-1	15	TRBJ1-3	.	CSVSGDVSSGNTIYF	TGCAGCGTTTCGGGGGACGTAAGCTCTGGAAACACCATATATTTT
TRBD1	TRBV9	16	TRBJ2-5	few	CASSVPGQGARETQYF	TGTGCCAGCAGCGTCCCAGGCCAGGGGGCGAGGGAGACCCAGTACTTC
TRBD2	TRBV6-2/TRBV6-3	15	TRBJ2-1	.	CASRPTSGRNNEQFF	TGTGCCAGCAGACCCACTAGCGGGAGGAACAATGAGCAGTTCTTC
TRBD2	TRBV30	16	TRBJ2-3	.	CAWSPRAGTITDTQYF	TGTGCCTGGAGTCCTCGAGCGGGGACTATCACAGATACGCAGTATTTT
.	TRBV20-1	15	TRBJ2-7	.	CSARDNGAGTYEQYF	TGCAGTGCTAGAGATAATGGTGCGGGAACCTACGAGCAGTACTTC
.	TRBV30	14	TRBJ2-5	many	CAWSLGGGLETQYF	TGTGCCTGGAGTTTGGGGGGCGGCTTAGAGACCCAGTACTTC
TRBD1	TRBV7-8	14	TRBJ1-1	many	CASSLNTGETEAFF	TGTGCCAGCAGCTTGAACACAGGGGAAACTGAAGCTTTCTTT
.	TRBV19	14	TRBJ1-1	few	CASTIPGWNTEAFF	TGTGCCAGTACCATCCCCGGATGGAACACTGAAGCTTTCTTT
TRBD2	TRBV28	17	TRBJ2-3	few	CASSLLSGGAEVDTQYF	TGTGCCAGCAGTTTATTATCGGGAGGGGCGGAAGTGGATACGCAGTATTTT
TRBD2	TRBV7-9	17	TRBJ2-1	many	CASSFGGLAGSYNEQFF	TGTGCCAGCAGCTTCGGCGGACTAGCGGGCTCCTACAATGAGCAGTTCTTC
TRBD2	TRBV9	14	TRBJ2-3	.	CAGSVDPGGDTQYF	TGTGCCGGCAGCGTAGACCCGGGAGGGGATACGCAGTATTTT
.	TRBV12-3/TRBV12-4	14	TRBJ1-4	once	CASSTDTTNEKLFF	TGTGCCAGCAGCACAGACACAACTAATGAAAAACTGTTTTTT
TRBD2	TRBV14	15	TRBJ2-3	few	CASSLTSGISDTQYF	TGTGCCAGCAGCCTCACTAGCGGGATATCAGATACGCAGTATTTT
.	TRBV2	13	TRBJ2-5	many	CASSVNIQETQYF	TGTGCCAGCAGTGTCAATATTCAAGAGACCCAGTACTTC
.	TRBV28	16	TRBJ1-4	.	CASIKGVRDWREKLFF	TGTGCCAGCATCAAAGGCGTCCGGGATTGGCGGGAAAAACTGTTTTTT
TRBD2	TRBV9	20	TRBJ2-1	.	CASSVRAGEIAPSISNEQFF	TGTGCCAGCAGCGTGAGAGCGGGAGAAATAGCCCCTTCGATCTCCAATGAGCAGTTCTTC
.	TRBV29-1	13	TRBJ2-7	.	CSVWHRTSYEQYF	TGCAGCGTTTGGCACAGGACTTCCTACGAGCAGTACTTC
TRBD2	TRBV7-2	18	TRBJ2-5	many	CASSLNALAGGRGETQYF	TGTGCCAGCAGCTTAAATGCGCTAGCGGGAGGGCGTGGAGAGACCCAGTACTTC
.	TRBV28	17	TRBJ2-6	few	CASSPSTYGSGANVLTF	TGTGCCAGCAGTCCCTCGACTTACGGGTCTGGGGCCAACGTCCTGACTTTC
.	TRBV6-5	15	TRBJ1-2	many	CASSYWAASNYGYTF	TGTGCCAGCAGTTACTGGGCCGCTTCGAACTATGGCTACACCTTC
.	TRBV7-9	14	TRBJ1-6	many	CASSLRGPDSPLHF	TGTGCCAGCAGCTTACGAGGGCCGGATTCACCCCTCCACTTT
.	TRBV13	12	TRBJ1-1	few	CASRKDNTEAFF	TGTGCCAGCAGAAAAGATAACACTGAAGCTTTCTTT
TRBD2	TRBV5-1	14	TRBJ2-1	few	CASRERETYNEQFF	TGCGCCAGCAGGGAGCGGGAGACCTACAATGAGCAGTTCTTC
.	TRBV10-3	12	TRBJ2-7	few	CAISDSNYEQYF	TGTGCCATCAGTGACAGTAACTACGAGCAGTACTTC
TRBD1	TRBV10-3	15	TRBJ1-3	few	CAISPRDSSGNTIYF	TGTGCCATCAGCCCAAGGGACAGCTCTGGAAACACCATATATTTT
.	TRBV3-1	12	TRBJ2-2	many	CASSQDSGELFF	TGTGCCAGCAGCCAAGATAGCGGGGAGCTGTTTTTT
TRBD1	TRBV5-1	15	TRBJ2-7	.	CASSSWLGQSYEQYF	TGCGCCAGCAGCAGTTGGTTGGGACAGTCCTACGAGCAGTACTTC
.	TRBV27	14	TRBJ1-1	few	CASSLSSERRRAFF	TGTGCCAGCAGTTTATCTTCAGAGAGGCGGCGAGCTTTCTTT